Listed below are T cell receptor beta chains from one sample, sequenced in a study of post-analysis software for immune sequencing data. TCRdb fed the PCR reads into MiXCR, producing one record per CDR3 protein. The sample includes 820,000 or so distinct CDR3 sequences, roughly 58% of them seen just once. The sample was blood. These receptor sequences come from a girl under 18 with multiple sclerosis. The CDR3 runs from the conserved cysteine through the conserved F or W. The order of the fields is V gene, J gene, CDR3 length, CDR3 protein.

V: TRBV15
J: TRBJ2-7
length: 15
CDR3: CATSRSRDRVHEQYF

V: TRBV5-1
J: TRBJ1-1
length: 14
CDR3: CASSQYRANTEAFF

V: TRBV7-2
J: TRBJ2-5
length: 16
CDR3: CASSAGTGPYQETQYF

V: TRBV4-1
J: TRBJ2-1
length: 16
CDR3: CASSQLREGPYNEQFF

V: TRBV20-1
J: TRBJ2-1
length: 15
CDR3: CSATVGGGSGNEQFF

V: TRBV6-2/TRBV6-3
J: TRBJ2-1
length: 15
CDR3: CASSYGVAGGLGEFF

V: TRBV29-1
J: TRBJ2-1
length: 14
CDR3: CSVEPLSGTNEQFF

V: TRBV27
J: TRBJ2-5
length: 12
CDR3: CASSFLGKTQYF

V: TRBV25-1
J: TRBJ2-7
length: 13
CDR3: CASRPLDTYEQYF

V: TRBV29-1
J: .
length: 13
CDR3: CSVLHRQKTEQYF

V: TRBV5-5
J: TRBJ1-1
length: 14
CDR3: CASSSFWGRTEAFF

V: TRBV7-9
J: TRBJ2-6
length: 16
CDR3: CASSLRAGTGANVLTF

V: TRBV7-9
J: TRBJ2-7
length: 14
CDR3: CASSLEISSYEQYF

V: TRBV12-3/TRBV12-4
J: TRBJ1-5
length: 15
CDR3: CASSRDRGANQPQHF

V: TRBV7-9
J: TRBJ2-1
length: 15
CDR3: CASSPIHTGPGEQFF

V: TRBV9
J: TRBJ2-3
length: 14
CDR3: CASSVEGSGDTQYF

V: TRBV5-1
J: TRBJ2-7
length: 14
CDR3: CASSLEGPGYEQYF

V: TRBV12-3/TRBV12-4
J: TRBJ1-1
length: 15
CDR3: CASTVVQGRSTEAFF

V: TRBV29-1
J: TRBJ2-5
length: 14
CDR3: CSVAGVVGGETQYF

V: TRBV9
J: TRBJ2-3
length: 12
CDR3: CAGSASGDTQYF

V: TRBV20-1
J: TRBJ2-7
length: 12
CDR3: CSAPGSSYEQYF

V: TRBV5-1
J: TRBJ2-1
length: 19
CDR3: CASSPHRGAGRMFYNEQFF

V: TRBV6-4
J: TRBJ2-1
length: 12
CDR3: CASSDSGNEQFF

V: TRBV20-1
J: TRBJ2-1
length: 12
CDR3: CSARVSGGEQFF

V: TRBV2
J: TRBJ2-6
length: 18
CDR3: CASSARALKFSGANVLTF

V: TRBV11-2
J: TRBJ2-3
length: 19
CDR3: CASSLAYGERTSGADTQYF

V: TRBV29-1
J: TRBJ2-5
length: 16
CDR3: CSALRRDTYYQETQYF

V: TRBV4-2
J: TRBJ2-1
length: 16
CDR3: CASSQVGGPPYNEQFF

V: TRBV10-3
J: TRBJ2-5
length: 14
CDR3: CAITSGPSEETQYF

V: TRBV5-6
J: TRBJ2-3
length: 18
CDR3: CASSLGAPGLLVADTQYF

V: TRBV5-1
J: TRBJ2-5
length: 13
CDR3: CASSLYLQETQYF

V: TRBV6-1
J: TRBJ2-1
length: 16
CDR3: CASSEVGGPLDNEQFF

V: TRBV12-3/TRBV12-4
J: .
length: 15
CDR3: CASSLLGQGRGEQYF

V: TRBV19
J: TRBJ2-7
length: 14
CDR3: CASSHGTGGNEQYF

V: TRBV12-3/TRBV12-4
J: TRBJ1-2
length: 14
CDR3: CASRTGTGGGGYTF

V: TRBV3-1
J: TRBJ1-5
length: 20
CDR3: CASSQGYLGQGTFRDQPQHF

V: TRBV20-1
J: TRBJ2-3
length: 15
CDR3: CSAMTSPHPSDTQYF

V: TRBV7-3
J: TRBJ2-3
length: 16
CDR3: CASSPGLIGGGDTQYF

V: TRBV15
J: TRBJ2-5
length: 16
CDR3: CATSREGGLTQETQYF

V: TRBV20-1
J: TRBJ1-5
length: 14
CDR3: CSAKGARSNQPQHF

V: TRBV4-2
J: TRBJ2-3
length: 16
CDR3: CASSLDLAGEADTQYF